What follows describes a single T cell receptor beta chain. The target antigen is unknown. The data were taken from a study of CD8 T cells in Susac syndrome. Overall study results and limits: The study recognized that its TCR sequencing and HLA analysis covered a relatively small number of individuals.

CDR1 and CDR2 from the germline V gene are SQVTM and ANQGSEA. The CDR3 contains 15 residues. The V gene end was trimmed by 6 bases and the J gene end by 0 bases; junction bases not matched to a gene: 8. A quantity of roughly 0.5 to 1 ug RNA underwent reverse transcription using random hexamers. TCRdb re-analysed the immunoSEQ multiplex PCR reads in MiXCR, keeping a single row per CDR3 protein. The repertoire holds around 150,000 distinct CDR3 sequences, with roughly 94% as singletons. The clonotype originates from a human donor with Susac syndrome. V is TRBV29-1 and J is TRBJ2-1; 7 bases match TRBD2. The sample comprised CD8+ T cells from PBMCs. CDR3 bases: TGCAGCGTGGAAACTAGCGTTAACTCCTACAATGAGCAGTTCTTC. Encoded protein: CSVETSVNSYNEQFF.